This entry lists 19 T cell receptor beta chains sequenced from one sample in a study of T cell responses to AZD1222 COVID-19 vaccine. The protocol was immunoSEQ multiplex PCR, while the TCRdb copy is restricted to in-frame clones and leaves out a portion. This table has over 95,000 clones, around 88% appearing once. The input for sequencing was peripheral blood, taken 28 days after the second AZD1222 dose. These receptors were collected from an adult who received the AZD1222 COVID-19 vaccine.

This chain uses TRBV5-8 with TRBJ2-2; no firm D call. The CDR3 has 16 residues. Trimming shortened V by 0 bases and J by 0 bases, and 9 bases separated the two germline ends. Germline V gene data show CDR1 as SGHTS and CDR2 as YDEGEE. CDR3 sequence: CASSLGRRANTGELFF. The CDR3 region has the DNA TGTGCCAGCAGCTTGGGTAGGAGAGCGAACACCGGGGAGCTGTTTTTT.

The gene calls are TRBV5-6 and TRBJ2-7, with TRBD1 identical over 9 bases. The junction had 4 bases not matched to a gene; V was cut back by 5 bases and J by 4 bases. The CDR3 loop spans 13 amino acids. CDR1 and CDR2 (germline): SGHDT, YYEEEE. The CDR3 loop reads CASRRQGEYEQYF. The CDR3 DNA sequence: TGTGCCAGCAGAAGACAGGGGGAGTACGAGCAGTACTTC. Using reference TRBV5-6 and TRBJ2-7 for the parts outside the CDR3, the full variable domain is DAGVTQSPTHLIKTRGQQVTLRCSPKSGHDTVSWYQQALGQGPQFIFQYYEEEERQRGNFPDRFSGHQFPNYSSELNVNALLLGDSALYLCASRRQGEYEQYFGPGTRLTVT.

Note on this clone: The junction differs from germline at one of its ends, possibly a read error. The V gene is TRBV7-8, the J gene TRBJ2-3, with TRBD2 matching over 12 bases. Germline CDR1 SGHVS, CDR2 FQNEAQ. The CDR3 is made up of 15 amino acids. CDR3 in DNA: TGTGCCAGCAGCCTAGCGGGGGGGTCTCGGAATACGCAGTATTTT. As protein: CASSLAGGSRNTQYF.

The V and J genes are TRBV6-6 and TRBJ1-1; no reliable D call. Germline CDR1 is MNHNY and CDR2 is SVGAGI (reference sequence). The CDR3 is 14 amino acids. V lost 6 bases, J lost 4 bases, and 15 bases lay in between. In nucleotides, the CDR3 is TGTGCCAGCAGACAAAGGGATGTGAGCACTGAAGCTTTCTTT. Residues: CASRQRDVSTEAFF.

The chain employs TRBV28 and TRBJ2-7; 9 bases align to TRBD1. CDR1 and CDR2 from the germline V gene are MDHEN and SYDVKM. CDR3 size: 15 residues. J was trimmed by 1 base and V by 6 bases; bases with no gene match: 7. The CDR3 coding sequence is TGTGCCAGCAGCCGTCTACAGGGGGCATCCTACGAGCAGTACTTC. This translates into CASSRLQGASYEQYF.

This chain uses TRBV6-1 with TRBJ2-2; D is ambiguous. V shed 2 bases and J shed 1 base, with 5 bases lying between them. Germline CDR1 reads MNHNS; CDR2 reads SASEGT. This CDR3 has 14 amino acids. The CDR3 nucleotides are TGTGCCAGCAGTGAATGGCAGAACACCGGGGAGCTGTTTTTT. This gives the protein CASSEWQNTGELFF.

V and J are TRBV6-5 and TRBJ1-1; TRBD1 matches at 10 bases. In germline, CDR1 is MNHEY, CDR2 SVGAGI. V lost 6 bases, J lost 6 bases, and 10 bases stayed unmatched. There are 15 residues in the CDR3. CDR3 nucleotides: TGTGCCAGCAGCTCCGGGACAGGGGCTGTAGCTGAAGCTTTCTTT. Translation: CASSSGTGAVAEAFF.

This clone was recorded only once. The chain is built from TRBV25-1 and TRBJ2-2; 9 bases are shared with TRBD1. Trimming removed 4 bases from V and 2 bases from J; junction bases left unmatched: 11. Germline lookup yields CDR1 MGHDK and CDR2 SYGVNS. The CDR3 is 18 residues long. CDR3: CASSGVTGTGPNTGELFF. The CDR3 DNA reads TGTGCCAGCAGTGGAGTAACCGGGACAGGGCCTAACACCGGGGAGCTGTTTTTT.

The chain has TRBV5-5 and TRBJ2-2, with 8 bases identical to TRBD1. Per the germline V gene, CDR1 is SGHKS and CDR2 is YYEKEE (reference sequence). Trimming removed 5 bases from V and 4 bases from J; junction bases left unmatched: 7. The CDR3 is 15 amino acids. The DNA of the CDR3 is TGTGCCAGCAGTGTAAGGACAGGGCGCACCGGGGAGCTGTTTTTT. This sequence encodes CASSVRTGRTGELFF. Full variable domain (rest looked up from reference TRBV5-5 and TRBJ2-2): DAGVTQSPTHLIKTRGQQVTLRCSPISGHKSVSWYQQVLGQGPQFIFQYYEKEERGRGNFPDRFSARQFPNYSSELNVNALLLGDSALYLCASSVRTGRTGELFFGEGSRLTVL.

This chain joins TRBV6-5 and TRBJ2-3; TRBD1 matches at 9 bases. V lost 6 bases, J lost 2 bases, and 3 bases stayed unmatched. Germline loops: CDR1 MNHEY, CDR2 SVGAGI. The CDR3 contains 14 residues. The CDR3 loop reads CASSGQGNTDTQYF. Here the CDR3 DNA reads TGTGCCAGCAGCGGACAGGGGAACACAGATACGCAGTATTTT.

For the CDR3, the DNA is TGTGCCATCAGTGAGTCCATGGGCTCCTACGAGCAGTACTTC. Its protein product is CAISESMGSYEQYF. The chain uses TRBV10-3 and TRBJ2-7; D call uncertain. This CDR3 comprises 14 residues. Trimming removed 0 bases at V and 0 bases at J, with 6 bases between. The germline CDR1 and CDR2 sequences are ENHRY and SYGVKD.

The chain employs TRBV11-3 and TRBJ1-2, with D tentatively TRBD1 (5 bases). CDR3 length: 12 residues. V shed 3 bases and J shed 10 bases, with 12 bases lying between them. Per germline, CDR1 SGHNT and CDR2 YENEEA. This CDR3 is CASSFLTANYTF. The CDR3 coding sequence is TGTGCCAGCAGCTTCCTGACAGCAAACTACACCTTC. The full variable domain, with the rest looked up from reference TRBV11-3 and TRBJ1-2, is EAGVVQSPRYKIIEKKQPVAFWCNPISGHNTLYWYLQNLGQGPELLIRYENEEAVDDSQLPKDRFSAERLKGVDSTLKIQPAELGDSAVYLCASSFLTANYTFGSGTRLTVV.

Turning to this clone: Other nucleotide sequences from this sample produce the same CDR3. J is TRBJ2-5 and V is TRBV6-5, with 9 bases lining up with TRBD2. J gave up 2 bases and V 2 bases, and 0 bases lay outside the gene matches. CDR1 is MNHEY, CDR2 SVGAGI, per germline. The CDR3 is made up of 14 amino acids. The CDR3 DNA reads as TGTGCCAGCAGTTACGCGGGGGGGCAAGAGACCCAGTACTTC. Its translation is CASSYAGGQETQYF.

The chain employs TRBV5-5 and TRBJ1-2, with TRBD1 as a possible D gene (5 bases). The V and J ends lost 4 bases and 3 bases respectively, with 10 bases between them. The CDR3 consists of 13 residues. The V gene's germline CDR1 is SGHKS and CDR2 YYEKEE (reference sequence). The CDR3 DNA follows: TGTGCCAGCAGCCCGGACATGGACTATGGCTACACCTTC. Its translation is CASSPDMDYGYTF.

The chain joins TRBV10-3 to TRBJ2-2; D is undetermined. The CDR3 sequence is 15 residues long. Trimming removed 6 bases at V and 5 bases at J, with 16 bases between. CDR1 is ENHRY, CDR2 SYGVKD, per germline. The CDR3 protein is CAIRVGDWETGELFF. The CDR3 region has the DNA TGTGCCATCAGGGTCGGCGATTGGGAAACCGGGGAGCTGTTTTTT.

This chain links TRBV21-1 with TRBJ1-4; TRBD1 reflects the table's D call only, with no check against the DNA. TRBV21-1 is labeled a pseudogene. This CDR3 region has 15 residues. The CDR3 loop reads CASRRRDTYNEKLFF. DNA for the CDR3: TGTGCCAGCAGGCGTCGGGACACGTATAATGAAAAACTGTTTTTT.

This chain uses TRBV15 with TRBJ1-4; 11 nucleotides align to TRBD1. V was clipped by 7 bases and J by 10 bases; unmatched bases: 11. The CDR3 is made up of 15 amino acids. CDR1 is LNHNV, CDR2 YYDKDF, per germline (reference sequence). The DNA of the CDR3 is TGTGCCACCAAGGTGGGAGGGACAGGGGGTTCAAAACTGTTTTTT. Amino acids: CATKVGGTGGSKLFF.

This clone qualifies as medium-sized. This chain connects TRBV9 to TRBJ1-1, with 10 bases aligning to TRBD1. Germline CDR1 reads SGDLS; CDR2 reads YYNGEE. Trimming cost V 4 bases and J 11 bases; bases outside gene matches: 14. The CDR3 has 15 amino acids. In nucleotides, the CDR3 is TGTGCCAGCAGCCCGCGACAGGGGGCCTCGGGATCGGCTTTCTTT. Encoded protein: CASSPRQGASGSAFF. The variable domain in full, completed from reference TRBV9 and TRBJ1-1, reads DSGVTQTPKHLITATGQRVTLRCSPRSGDLSVYWYQQSLDQGLQFLIQYYNGEERAKGNILERFSAQQFPDLHSELNLSSLELGDSALYFCASSPRQGASGSAFFGQGTRLTVV.

The genes are TRBV28 and TRBJ1-4, with 7 positions matching TRBD1. CDR3 length: 14 residues. CDR1 MDHEN and CDR2 SYDVKM come from the germline V gene. Trimming cost V 2 bases and J 3 bases; bases outside gene matches: 0. CDR3 protein: CASSLQGANEKLFF. The CDR3 DNA reads as TGTGCCAGCAGTTTACAGGGGGCTAATGAAAAACTGTTTTTT.